The source of this TCR beta chain is a study of regulatory T cells in long-lasting Graves disease. General study points: Persistent disease favored TRBV28, TRBJ1-2 and TRBJ2-5.

On this clonotype itself: The antigen remains undetermined.

This CDR3 spans 13 amino acids. Between the trimmed V and J ends, which lost 2 bases and 7 bases, there was a span of 8 bases. Germline assignment: CDR1 SGHTA and CDR2 FQGNSA. Sequencing libraries for TCR beta were prepared with iRepertoire HTBI primers and Arm-PCR of CDR3 regions. A single record per CDR3 protein comes from TCRdb applying MiXCR to the multiplex PCR reads. The sample lists 400,000 to 450,000 distinct CDR3 sequences; about a quarter were seen once. Sample time point: persistent/refractory GD, antithyroid drugs over 5 years with positive TRAb. With RNA extracted from PBMCs as input, the TCR library was made. Doctors identified Graves' disease using the American Thyroid Association guidelines.

The TCR was taken from a female donor with Graves disease. The specimen was peripheral blood mononuclear cells (PBMCs), collected when the disease was refractory, from a patient treated with antithyroid drugs. The chain employs TRBV7-2 and TRBJ1-4; D unclear. Here the CDR3 DNA reads TGTGCCAGCAGCTTATCGGCTTTTGAAAAACTGTTTTTT. Its protein is CASSLSAFEKLFF.